The T cell receptor (beta chain) described here comes from a study of CD8+CD57+ T cells in acquired aplastic anemia. Study background: Sorted CD4+ and CD8+ cells yielded about 3.1 ug of DNA on average. CD4+ reads averaged roughly 9.8 million in healthy donors.

On this clonotype: The antigen remains undetermined. No conserved phenylalanine or tryptophan ends this CDR3, so it is likely a read error. No DNA is shown, since the ends of the CDR3 on it are uncertain; the CDR3 is the one TCRdb lists.

General observations from the study: Controls and patients did not differ significantly in CD8+ Simpson's diversity. Patients and controls shared just under 30 CD8+ CDR3 sequences.

Both TCR beta VDJ combination and CDR3 sequence profiling were carried out. Genomic DNA was the template for this profiling. TCRdb reprocessed the reads with MiXCR, giving one entry per CDR3 protein. The sample records about 180,000 distinct CDR3 sequences, just over 45% being singletons. Germline CDR1 and CDR2: SGHTA and FQGTGA. 8 amino acids form the CDR3, both terminal residues included. This TCR derives from a human donor in good health. The chain carries TRBV7-3 and TRBJ1-2. The sequenced material came from sorted CD4+, CD8+, or CD8+CD57+ T cells (not recorded which) from PBMCs. The CDR3 reads CASSRLGR.